Reported below is one TCR beta chain. The data derive from a study of T cell responses to AZD1222 COVID-19 vaccine. There are 11 residues in the CDR3. The germline V gene encodes CDR1 SQVTM and CDR2 ANQGSEA. V was cut by 4 bases and J by 5 bases, with 8 bases left in between. TCRdb's table, derived via immunoSEQ multiplex PCR, lists solely in-frame clones and lacks some. Here the sample spans more than 150,000 clones, 94% being singletons. The sequence was obtained from an adult in good health. Specimen: peripheral blood, collected on day 0 of AZD1222 vaccination. The V gene is TRBV29-1, the J gene TRBJ1-1, with D perhaps matching TRBD1 (5 bases). The DNA of the CDR3 is TGCAGCGTTGCGGGACTAACTGAAGCTTTCTTT. This codes for CSVAGLTEAFF.